Sequencing of this T cell receptor beta chain was carried out in a study of identical twins. Study-level points and caveats: Some out-of-frame alpha sequences were shared by twins, and these showed excess low generation probability.

About this clonotype: Its matching antigen is unknown.

This CDR3 contains 18 residues. The V gene end was trimmed by 5 bases and the J gene end by 7 bases; junction bases not matched to a gene: 17. Germline V CDR1 and CDR2: SGHVS, FNYEAQ. MiXCR, applied by TCRdb to the 5' RACE reads, yields one record per CDR3 protein. The sample lists some 270,000 distinct CDR3 sequences, about 9% occurring once. Separately, the same data were catalogued under a study of yellow fever vaccine responses in identical twins.

This chain joins TRBV7-6 and TRBJ2-2; 9 bases agree with TRBD1. This TCR came from a woman aged 18 to 35 in good health. The sample was CD8+ T cells sorted from blood. In DNA, the CDR3 is TGTGCCAGCAGCCCACCTTCTGGGGGGACAGGGTGGCGCGGGGAGCTGTTTTTT. Translation gives CASSPPSGGTGWRGELFF.